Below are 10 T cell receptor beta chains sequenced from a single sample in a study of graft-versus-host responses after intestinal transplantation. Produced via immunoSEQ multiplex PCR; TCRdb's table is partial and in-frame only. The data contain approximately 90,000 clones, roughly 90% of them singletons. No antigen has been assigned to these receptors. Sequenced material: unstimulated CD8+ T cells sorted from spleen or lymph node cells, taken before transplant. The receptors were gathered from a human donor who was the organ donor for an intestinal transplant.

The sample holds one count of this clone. The DNA for the CDR3 is TGCGCCAGCAGCTTGTTGGGTGAGGAACCCGGGGAGCTGTTTTTT. Translating gives CASSLLGEEPGELFF. This chain connects TRBV5-1 to TRBJ2-2; D unclear. With 1 base removed from V and 6 bases from J, the gap between germline ends came to 13 bases. The CDR3 covers 15 residues. CDR1 is SGHRS and CDR2 is YFSETQ in the germline V gene.

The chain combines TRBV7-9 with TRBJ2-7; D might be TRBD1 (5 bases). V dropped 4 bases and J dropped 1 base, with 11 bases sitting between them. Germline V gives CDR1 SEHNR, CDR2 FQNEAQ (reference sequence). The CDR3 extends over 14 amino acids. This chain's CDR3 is CASSSQGFSYEQYF. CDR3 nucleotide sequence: TGTGCCAGCAGCTCCCAGGGCTTTTCCTACGAGCAGTACTTC. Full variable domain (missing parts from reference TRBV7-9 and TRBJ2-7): DTGVSQNPRHKITKRGQNVTFRCDPISEHNRLYWYRQTLGQGPEFLTYFQNEAQLEKSRLLSDRFSAERPKGSFSTLEIQRTEQGDSAMYLCASSSQGFSYEQYFGPGTRLTVT.

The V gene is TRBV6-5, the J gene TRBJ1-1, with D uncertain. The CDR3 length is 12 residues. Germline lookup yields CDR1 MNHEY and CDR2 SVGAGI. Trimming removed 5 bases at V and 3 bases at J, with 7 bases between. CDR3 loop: CASSEMDTEAFF. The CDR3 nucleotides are TGTGCCAGCAGTGAAATGGACACTGAAGCTTTCTTT.

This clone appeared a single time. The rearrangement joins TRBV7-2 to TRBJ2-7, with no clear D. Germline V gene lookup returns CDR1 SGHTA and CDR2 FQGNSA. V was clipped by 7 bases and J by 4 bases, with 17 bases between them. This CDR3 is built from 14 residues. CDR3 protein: CASTLELSPYEQYF. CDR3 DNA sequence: TGTGCCAGCACCCTGGAGCTGTCGCCTTACGAGCAGTACTTC. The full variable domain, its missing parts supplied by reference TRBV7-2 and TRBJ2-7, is GAGVSQSPSNKVTEKGKDVELRCDPISGHTALYWYRQSLGQGLEFLIYFQGNSAPDKSGLPSDRFSAERTGGSVSTLTIQRTQQEDSAVYLCASTLELSPYEQYFGPGTRLTVT.

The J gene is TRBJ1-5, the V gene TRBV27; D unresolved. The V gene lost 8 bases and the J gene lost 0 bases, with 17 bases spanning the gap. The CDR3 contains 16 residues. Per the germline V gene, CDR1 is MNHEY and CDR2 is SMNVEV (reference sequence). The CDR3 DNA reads TGTGCCAGCCTGGCCAGGTGGGATTCTAGCAATCAGCCCCAGCATTTT. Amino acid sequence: CASLARWDSSNQPQHF.

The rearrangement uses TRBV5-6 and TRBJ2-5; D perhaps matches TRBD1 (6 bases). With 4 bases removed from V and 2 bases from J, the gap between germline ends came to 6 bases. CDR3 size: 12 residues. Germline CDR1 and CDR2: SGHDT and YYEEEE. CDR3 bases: TGTGCCAGCAGCGGACAGCAAGAGACCCAGTACTTC. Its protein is CASSGQQETQYF.

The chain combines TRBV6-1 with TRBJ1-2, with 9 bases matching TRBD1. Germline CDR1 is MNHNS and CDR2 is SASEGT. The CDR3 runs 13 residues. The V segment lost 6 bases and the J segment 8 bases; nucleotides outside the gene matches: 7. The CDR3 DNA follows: TGTGCCAGCAGCCCCACAGGGGGCGGGGGCTACACCTTC. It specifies CASSPTGGGGYTF.

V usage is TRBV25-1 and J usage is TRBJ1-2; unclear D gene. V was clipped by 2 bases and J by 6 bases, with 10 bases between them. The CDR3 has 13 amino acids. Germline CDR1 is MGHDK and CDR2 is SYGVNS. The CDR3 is CASSEAGQDGYTF. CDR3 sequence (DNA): TGTGCCAGCAGTGAAGCGGGTCAGGATGGCTACACCTTC.

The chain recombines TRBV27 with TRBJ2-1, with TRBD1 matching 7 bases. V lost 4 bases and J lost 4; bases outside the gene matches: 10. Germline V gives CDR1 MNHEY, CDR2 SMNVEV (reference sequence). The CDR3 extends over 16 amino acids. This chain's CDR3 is CASSSPTGHTYNEQFF. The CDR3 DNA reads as TGTGCCAGCAGTTCACCGACAGGGCACACATACAATGAGCAGTTCTTC.

The CDR3 spells CASSLPGLLTKETQYF. The CDR3 nucleotides read TGTGCCAGCAGCCTGCCGGGACTTCTCACCAAAGAGACCCAGTACTTC. V usage is TRBV7-6 and J usage is TRBJ2-5, with D possibly TRBD2 on 6 matching bases. Per the germline V gene, CDR1 is SGHVS and CDR2 is FNYEAQ. This CDR3 comprises 16 residues. V was clipped by 5 bases and J by 3 bases, with 19 bases between them.